This T cell receptor (beta chain) was identified during a study of OX40 agonist ivuxolimab in advanced cancers. Study-level background: Six ivuxolimab dose levels, 0.01 to 10 mg/kg, were given intravenously every 2 weeks. Broader study findings: Compared with others, partial responders at 0.1-3.0 mg/kg displayed clonal expansion among the lowest. Expanded clones tended on average to be more numerous among CD8+ T cells than CD4+.

Of note for this clone: Its antigen is not identified.

CDR1 is PRHDT and CDR2 is FYEKMQ in the germline V gene (reference sequence). Trimming removed 4 bases from V and 4 bases from J; junction bases left unmatched: 1. CDR3 length: 13 residues. Autoimmune disease history or systemic immunosuppression led to patient exclusion. Sequencing was performed with immunoSEQ multiplex PCR; in TCRdb, only in-frame clones are kept and a portion is missing. The table has 70,000 to 80,000 clones, under 95% seen once. The source is an adult with an advanced solid tumor such as melanoma, head and neck, liver or kidney cancer. The specimen was CD4+ or CD8+ T cells sorted from blood, collected in a trial of the OX40 agonist ivuxolimab. V and J are TRBV13 and TRBJ2-5; 9 bases are a match to TRBD1. The CDR3 is CASSSGQGETQYF. The CDR3 nucleotides read TGTGCCAGCAGCTCGGGACAGGGAGAGACCCAGTACTTC. Full variable domain (remainder filled in from reference TRBV13 and TRBJ2-5): AAGVIQSPRHLIKEKRETATLKCYPIPRHDTVYWYQQGPGQDPQFLISFYEKMQSDKGSIPDRFSAQQFSDYHSELNMSSLELGDSALYFCASSSGQGETQYFGPGTRLLVL.